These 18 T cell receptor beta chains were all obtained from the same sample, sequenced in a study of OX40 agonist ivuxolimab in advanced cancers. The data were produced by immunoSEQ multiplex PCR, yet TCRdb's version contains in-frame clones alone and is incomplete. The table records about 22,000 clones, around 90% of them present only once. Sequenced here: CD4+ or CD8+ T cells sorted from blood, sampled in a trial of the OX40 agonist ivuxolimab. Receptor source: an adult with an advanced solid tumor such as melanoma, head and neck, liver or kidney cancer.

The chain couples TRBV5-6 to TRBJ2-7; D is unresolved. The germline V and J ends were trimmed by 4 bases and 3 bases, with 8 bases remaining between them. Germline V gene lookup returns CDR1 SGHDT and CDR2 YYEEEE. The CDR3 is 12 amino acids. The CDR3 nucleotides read TGTGCCAGCAGCCTCAGTTACTACGAGCAGTACTTC. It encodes CASSLSYYEQYF.

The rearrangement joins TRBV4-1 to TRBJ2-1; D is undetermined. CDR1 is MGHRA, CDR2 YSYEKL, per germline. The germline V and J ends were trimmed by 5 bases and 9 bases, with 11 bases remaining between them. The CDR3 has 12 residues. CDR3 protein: CASSLTLGEQFF. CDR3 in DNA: TGCGCCAGCAGCTTGACGTTGGGTGAGCAGTTCTTC.

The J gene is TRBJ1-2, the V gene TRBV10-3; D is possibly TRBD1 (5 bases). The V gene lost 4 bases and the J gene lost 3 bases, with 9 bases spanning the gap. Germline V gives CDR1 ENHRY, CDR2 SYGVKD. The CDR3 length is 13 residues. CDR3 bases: TGTGCCATCAGTGGGGGGGTAGACTATGGCTACACCTTC. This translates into CAISGGVDYGYTF.

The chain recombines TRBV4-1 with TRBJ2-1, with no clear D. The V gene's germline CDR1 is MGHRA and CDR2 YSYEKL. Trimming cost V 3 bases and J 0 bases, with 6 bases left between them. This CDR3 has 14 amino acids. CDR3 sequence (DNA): TGCGCCAGCAGCCACCTAAGCTCCTACAATGAGCAGTTCTTC. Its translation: CASSHLSSYNEQFF.

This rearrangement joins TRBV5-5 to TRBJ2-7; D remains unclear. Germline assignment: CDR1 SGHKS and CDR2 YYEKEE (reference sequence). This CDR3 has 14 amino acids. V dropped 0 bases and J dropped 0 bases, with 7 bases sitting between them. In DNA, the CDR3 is TGTGCCAGCAGCTTGGTGGGAACCTCCTACGAGCAGTACTTC. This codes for CASSLVGTSYEQYF.

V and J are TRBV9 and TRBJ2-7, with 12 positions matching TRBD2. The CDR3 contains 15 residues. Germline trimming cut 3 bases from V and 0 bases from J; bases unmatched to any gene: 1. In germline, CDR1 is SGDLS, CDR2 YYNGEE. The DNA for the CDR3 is TGTGCCAGCAGCGCGGGACTAGCGGGCTCCTACGAGCAGTACTTC. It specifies CASSAGLAGSYEQYF. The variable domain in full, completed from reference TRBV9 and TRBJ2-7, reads DSGVTQTPKHLITATGQRVTLRCSPRSGDLSVYWYQQSLDQGLQFLIQYYNGEERAKGNILERFSAQQFPDLHSELNLSSLELGDSALYFCASSAGLAGSYEQYFGPGTRLTVT.

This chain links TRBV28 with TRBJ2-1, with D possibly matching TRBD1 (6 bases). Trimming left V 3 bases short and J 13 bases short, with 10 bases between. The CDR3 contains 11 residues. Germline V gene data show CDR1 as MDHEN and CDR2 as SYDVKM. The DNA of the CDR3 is TGTGCCAGCAGTTTGTGGGGGCCCCAGTTCTTC. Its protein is CASSLWGPQFF.

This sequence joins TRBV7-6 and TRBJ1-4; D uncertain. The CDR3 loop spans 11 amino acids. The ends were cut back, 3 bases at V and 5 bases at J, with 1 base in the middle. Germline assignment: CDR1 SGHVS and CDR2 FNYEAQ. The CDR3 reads CASSLNEKLFF. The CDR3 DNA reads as TGTGCCAGCAGCTTGAATGAAAAACTGTTTTTT. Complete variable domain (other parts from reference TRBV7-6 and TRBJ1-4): GAGVSQSPRYKVTKRGQDVALRCDPISGHVSLYWYRQALGQGPEFLTYFNYEAQQDKSGLPNDRFSAERPEGSISTLTIQRTEQRDSAMYRCASSLNEKLFFGSGTQLSVL.

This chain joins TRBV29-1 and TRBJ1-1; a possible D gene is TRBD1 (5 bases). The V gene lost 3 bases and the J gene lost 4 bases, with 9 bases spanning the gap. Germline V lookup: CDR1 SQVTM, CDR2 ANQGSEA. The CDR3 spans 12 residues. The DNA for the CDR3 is TGCAGCGTTGAGGGCCAGGGCACTGAAGCTTTCTTT. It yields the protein CSVEGQGTEAFF.

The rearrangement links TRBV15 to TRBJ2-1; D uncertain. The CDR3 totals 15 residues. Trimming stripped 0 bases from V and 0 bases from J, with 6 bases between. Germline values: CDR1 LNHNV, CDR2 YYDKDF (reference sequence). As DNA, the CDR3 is TGTGCCACCAGCAGAGACCGGAGCTCCTACAATGAGCAGTTCTTC. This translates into CATSRDRSSYNEQFF.

CDR3 nucleotides: TGTGCCAGCAGTTGGGGGACAGGGGGTGCCTACGAGCAGTACTTC. Translated: CASSWGTGGAYEQYF. The chain carries TRBV6-5 and TRBJ2-7, with 11 bases matching TRBD1. Germline trimming cut 4 bases from V and 2 bases from J; bases unmatched to any gene: 4. There are 15 residues in the CDR3. The germline CDR1 and CDR2 sequences are MNHEY and SVGAGI.

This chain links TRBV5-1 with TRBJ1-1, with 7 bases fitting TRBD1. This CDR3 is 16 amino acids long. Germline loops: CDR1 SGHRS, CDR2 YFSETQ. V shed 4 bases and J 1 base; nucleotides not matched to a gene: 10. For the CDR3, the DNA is TGCGCCAGCAGCCCCGGGACAGCCTACTCGAACACTGAAGCTTTCTTT. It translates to CASSPGTAYSNTEAFF. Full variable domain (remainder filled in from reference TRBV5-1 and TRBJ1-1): KAGVTQTPRYLIKTRGQQVTLSCSPISGHRSVSWYQQTPGQGLQFLFEYFSETQRNKGNFPGRFSGRQFSNSRSEMNVSTLELGDSALYLCASSPGTAYSNTEAFFGQGTRLTVV.

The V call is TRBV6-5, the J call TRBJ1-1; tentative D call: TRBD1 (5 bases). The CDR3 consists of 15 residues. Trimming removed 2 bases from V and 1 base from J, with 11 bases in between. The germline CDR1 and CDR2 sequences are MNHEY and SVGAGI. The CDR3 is CASSYGRTSNTEAFF. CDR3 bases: TGTGCCAGCAGTTACGGCCGGACATCGAACACTGAAGCTTTCTTT.

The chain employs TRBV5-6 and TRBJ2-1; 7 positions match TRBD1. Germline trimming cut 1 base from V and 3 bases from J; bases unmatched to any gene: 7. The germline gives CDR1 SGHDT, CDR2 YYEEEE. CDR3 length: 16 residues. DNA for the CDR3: TGTGCCAGCAGCTTGCCCCTTGGACAGGACTACAATGAGCAGTTCTTC. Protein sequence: CASSLPLGQDYNEQFF. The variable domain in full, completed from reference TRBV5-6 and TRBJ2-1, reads DAGVTQSPTHLIKTRGQQVTLRCSPKSGHDTVSWYQQALGQGPQFIFQYYEEEERQRGNFPDRFSGHQFPNYSSELNVNALLLGDSALYLCASSLPLGQDYNEQFFGPGTRLTVL.

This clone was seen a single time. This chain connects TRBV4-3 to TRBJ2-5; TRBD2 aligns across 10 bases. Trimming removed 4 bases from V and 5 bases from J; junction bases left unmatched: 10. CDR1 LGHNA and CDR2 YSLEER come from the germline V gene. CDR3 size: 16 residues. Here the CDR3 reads CASSPGTQAGGETQYF. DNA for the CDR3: TGCGCCAGCAGCCCCGGGACGCAAGCGGGGGGGGAGACCCAGTACTTC.

The CDR3 is CASSLASSGGGGTGELFF. Written as DNA, the CDR3 is TGTGCCAGCAGCTTAGCAAGCTCTGGGGGCGGCGGCACCGGGGAGCTGTTTTTT. V and J are TRBV7-2 and TRBJ2-2; D might be TRBD1 (6 bases). V lost 0 bases and J lost 4, with 18 bases in between. Per the germline V gene, CDR1 is SGHTA and CDR2 is FQGNSA. This CDR3 is built from 18 residues.

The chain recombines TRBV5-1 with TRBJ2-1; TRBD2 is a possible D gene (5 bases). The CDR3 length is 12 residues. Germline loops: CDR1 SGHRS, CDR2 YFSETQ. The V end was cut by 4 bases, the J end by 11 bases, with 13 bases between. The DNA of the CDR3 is TGCGCCAGCAGCCCTGGAGCCGGGAAGCAGTTCTTC. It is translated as CASSPGAGKQFF. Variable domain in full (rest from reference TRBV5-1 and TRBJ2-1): KAGVTQTPRYLIKTRGQQVTLSCSPISGHRSVSWYQQTPGQGLQFLFEYFSETQRNKGNFPGRFSGRQFSNSRSEMNVSTLELGDSALYLCASSPGAGKQFFGPGTRLTVL.

The CDR3 protein is CASSTRGRPQPQHF. The CDR3 DNA is TGTGCCAGTAGTACCCGGGGGCGGCCTCAGCCCCAGCATTTT. The chain couples TRBV19 to TRBJ1-5; tentative D call: TRBD1 (6 bases). This CDR3 spans 14 amino acids. V was cut by 4 bases and J by 6 bases, with 13 bases left in between. Germline V gene sequence: CDR1 LNHDA, CDR2 SQIVND (reference sequence).